This TCR beta chain originates from a study of T cells in localized non-small cell lung cancer. The CDR3 is 13 amino acids. CDR1 SGHTA and CDR2 FQGNSA come from the germline V gene. V lost 5 bases, J lost 4 bases, and 11 bases lay in between. The method was immunoSEQ multiplex PCR; TCRdb's version includes in-frame clones alone and lacks a portion of them. The table records some 2,200 clones, 25% of them present only once. Judged by abundance, this clone is medium-sized. Here the sequenced sample was lung tumor tissue, taken before any cancer treatment. J is TRBJ1-1 and V is TRBV7-2; the D gene is possibly TRBD1 (6 bases). The origin of this receptor is a man aged 40 to 70 with stage II lung adenocarcinoma. CDR3 DNA sequence: TGTGCCAGCAGCCGTTTAGGGGGCACTGAAGCTTTCTTT. Its protein product is CASSRLGGTEAFF.